The present T cell receptor (beta chain) was sequenced within a study of T-cell reconstitution after alpha-beta-depleted transplantation in children. This clonotype has only a few counts. A library of TCRbeta sequences, prepared with unique molecular identifiers, was generated. TCRdb called the PCR reads again in MiXCR, with one record for every CDR3 protein. The sample includes about a million distinct CDR3 sequences, 25% to 35% of them seen just once. CDR3 length: 16 amino acids. The V end lost 1 base, the J end lost 2 bases, and 12 bases lay between the germline ends. CDR1 is MGHRA, CDR2 YSYEKL, per germline.

This TCR was sampled from a boy under two years old who had a stem cell transplant for SCID, so the T cells may come from the graft donor. The rearrangement joins TRBV4-1 to TRBJ1-3, with D perhaps TRBD1 (5 bases). The sample in question was PBMCs, mostly from graft donor cells, obtained 360 days after TCRalphabeta/CD19-depleted stem cell transplant. The CDR3 sequence is CASSQGERGPGNTIYF. The CDR3 bases are TGCGCCAGCAGCCAAGGAGAAAGGGGCCCTGGAAACACCATATATTTT.